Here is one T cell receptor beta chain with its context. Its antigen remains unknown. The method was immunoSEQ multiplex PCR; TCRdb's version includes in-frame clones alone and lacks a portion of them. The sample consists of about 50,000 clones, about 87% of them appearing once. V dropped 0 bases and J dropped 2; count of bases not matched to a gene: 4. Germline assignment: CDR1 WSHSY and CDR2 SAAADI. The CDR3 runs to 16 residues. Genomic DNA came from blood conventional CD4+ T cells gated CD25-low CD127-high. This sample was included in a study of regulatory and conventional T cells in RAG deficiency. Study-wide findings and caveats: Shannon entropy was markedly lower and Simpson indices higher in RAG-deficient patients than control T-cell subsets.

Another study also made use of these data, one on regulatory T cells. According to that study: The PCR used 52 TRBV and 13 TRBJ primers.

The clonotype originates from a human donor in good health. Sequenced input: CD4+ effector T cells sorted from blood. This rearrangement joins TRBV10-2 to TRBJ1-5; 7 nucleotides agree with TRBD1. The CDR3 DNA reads TGCGCCAGCAGTGAGTCGCCCACAGGGGGCAATCAGCCCCAGCATTTT. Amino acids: CASSESPTGGNQPQHF.